Below are 20 T cell receptor beta chains sequenced from a single sample in a study of CD8 T cells in ankylosing spondylitis. General study points: It appeared that ankylosing spondylitis blood was characterized by a TCR beta motif of several highly homologous variants.

From the 5' RACE reads, TCRdb called clonotypes with MiXCR, one entry per CDR3 protein. The sample holds some 800,000 distinct CDR3 sequences, 10% to 15% seen once. No antigen has been identified for these receptors. The specimen was blood, either unsorted or a sorted T cell fraction (not recorded which). The receptors derive from a male donor with ankylosing spondylitis.

This clonotype appeared many times. V gene TRBV20-1 combines with J gene TRBJ1-2, with a tentative D call TRBD1 (5 bases). Trimming removed 7 bases from V and 6 bases from J, with 12 bases in between. Germline lookup yields CDR1 DFQATT and CDR2 SNEGSKA (reference sequence). This CDR3 has 11 amino acids. The CDR3, as DNA: TGCAGTGACGATCAGGGAAATGGCTACACCTTC. Its translation is CSDDQGNGYTF.

This chain uses TRBV20-1 with TRBJ2-3; the D is unclear. CDR3 length equals 11 residues. Germline-derived CDR1 and CDR2 are DFQATT and SNEGSKA (reference sequence). Trimming pared 3 bases from V and 5 bases from J, leaving 6 bases between. Written as DNA, the CDR3 is TGCAGTGCTAGTGCGAAAGATACGCAGTATTTT. This codes for CSASAKDTQYF.

A remark on this clonotype: This may stem from a read error, because a much larger clone lies one nucleotide away. The chain links TRBV29-1 to TRBJ1-3, with D possibly TRBD1 on 5 matching bases. The ends were cut back, 7 bases at V and 0 bases at J, with 13 bases in the middle. Germline values: CDR1 SQVTM, CDR2 ANQGSEA. This CDR3 contains 14 residues. This CDR3 reads CSDEVDTSGNTIYF. CDR3 DNA: TGCAGCGATGAGGTGGACACCTCTGGAAACACCATATATTTT.

This clonotype was counted only a few times. The chain recombines TRBV10-3 with TRBJ2-3, with 9 nucleotides matching TRBD1. Trimming removed 10 bases from V and 2 bases from J; junction bases left unmatched: 7. The CDR3 runs 14 residues. Germline loops: CDR1 ENHRY, CDR2 SYGVKD. This chain's CDR3 is CATGRDRDTDTQYF. CDR3 DNA sequence: TGTGCCACCGGCCGGGACAGGGACACAGATACGCAGTATTTT.

This clonotype was found a few times. This CDR3 is CASSPRLAGGNTQYF. The CDR3 coding sequence is TGTGCCAGCAGCCCGAGACTAGCGGGAGGGAATACGCAGTATTTT. V gene TRBV5-6 combines with J gene TRBJ2-3; 14 nucleotides agree with TRBD2. The V segment lost 4 bases and the J segment 7 bases; nucleotides outside the gene matches: 5. Germline assignment: CDR1 SGHDT and CDR2 YYEEEE. The CDR3 runs to 15 residues. Drawing the rest from reference TRBV5-6 and TRBJ2-3, the complete variable domain is DAGVTQSPTHLIKTRGQQVTLRCSPKSGHDTVSWYQQALGQGPQFIFQYYEEEERQRGNFPDRFSGHQFPNYSSELNVNALLLGDSALYLCASSPRLAGGNTQYFGPGTRLTVL.

The J gene is TRBJ2-1, the V gene TRBV20-1, with a weak D call TRBD2 (6 bases). Germline V gene data show CDR1 as DFQATT and CDR2 as SNEGSKA (reference sequence). The CDR3 spans 13 residues. Trimming stripped 6 bases from V and 7 bases from J, with 16 bases between. The DNA for the CDR3 is TGCAGTGCCCTCGGGACTTTGGGAAATGAGCAGTTCTTC. Translation: CSALGTLGNEQFF.

This clonotype was counted a few times. In DNA, the CDR3 is TGTGCCAGCAGGACGGGGAGCAGGGGGATGAGAGGCTACACCTTC. It is translated as CASRTGSRGMRGYTF. The chain has TRBV6-1 and TRBJ1-2, with TRBD1 matching over 7 bases. V gave up 6 bases and J gave up 8 bases; unmatched junction bases: 15. This CDR3 comprises 15 residues. In germline, CDR1 is MNHNS, CDR2 SASEGT.

As regards this clonotype: An end of the junction does not agree with germline; a read error may underlie this. The CDR3 DNA reads TGTGCCAGCTGTTTAGTTTCACTAGCGGGAATCTCTGGGGCCAACGTCCTGACTTTC. This translates into CASCLVSLAGISGANVLTF. The rearrangement joins TRBV12-3 or TRBV12-4 to TRBJ2-6; 10 bases map to TRBD2. This CDR3 has 19 residues.

The chain joins TRBV5-1 to TRBJ1-4; a weak D match, TRBD1 (5 bases). With 2 bases removed from V and 3 bases from J, the gap between germline ends came to 14 bases. This CDR3 is built from 16 residues. The germline V gene encodes CDR1 SGHRS and CDR2 YFSETQ. CDR3 region: CASSFAGRPSNEKLFF. The DNA for the CDR3 is TGCGCCAGCAGCTTTGCGGGACGCCCCTCTAATGAAAAACTGTTTTTT. Together with reference TRBV5-1 and TRBJ1-4, the CDR3 gives the full variable domain: KAGVTQTPRYLIKTRGQQVTLSCSPISGHRSVSWYQQTPGQGLQFLFEYFSETQRNKGNFPGRFSGRQFSNSRSEMNVSTLELGDSALYLCASSFAGRPSNEKLFFGSGTQLSVL.

The chain is built from TRBV20-1 and TRBJ1-4; D uncertain. The CDR3 sequence is 14 residues long. The V end lost 1 base, the J end lost 5 bases, and 11 bases lay between the germline ends. Germline V gene data show CDR1 as DFQATT and CDR2 as SNEGSKA (reference sequence). The CDR3 region has the DNA TGCAGTGCTAGAGTGAGCTGGTACAATGAAAAACTGTTTTTT. As protein: CSARVSWYNEKLFF.

The chain has TRBV20-1 and TRBJ2-7; D is ambiguous. V was shortened by 6 bases and J by 2 bases, with 17 bases between the two germline ends. Germline CDR1 is DFQATT and CDR2 is SNEGSKA (reference sequence). This CDR3 has 14 residues. This chain's CDR3 is CSARRTAGTYEQYF. The CDR3 nucleotides read TGCAGTGCGAGACGAACAGCTGGCACCTACGAGCAGTACTTC.

V is TRBV29-1 and J is TRBJ2-2, with D uncertain. This CDR3 has 11 residues. Germline V gene data show CDR1 as SQVTM and CDR2 as ANQGSEA. Trimming removed 1 base at V and 6 bases at J, with 3 bases between. CDR3 loop: CSVEGPGELFF. The DNA for the CDR3 is TGCAGCGTTGAAGGGCCCGGGGAGCTGTTTTTT.

About this clonotype: Since a much larger clone is just one base distant, this may be a read error. The chain uses TRBV25-1 and TRBJ2-7, with D unclear. Between the trimmed V and J ends, which lost 1 base and 6 bases, there was a span of 4 bases. CDR1 MGHDK and CDR2 SYGVNS come from the germline V gene. This CDR3 comprises 11 residues. Written as DNA, the CDR3 is TGTGCCAGCAGTGAATGGGTCGAGCAGTACTTC. It is translated as CASSEWVEQYF.

Only a few counts were recorded for this clonotype. The chain links TRBV5-1 to TRBJ2-3; D gene uncertain. Trimming removed 2 bases at V and 2 bases at J, with 9 bases between. Germline loops: CDR1 SGHRS, CDR2 YFSETQ. This CDR3 region has 14 residues. CDR3 sequence reads: CASSFYSPTDTQYF. The CDR3 DNA is TGCGCCAGCAGCTTTTACAGCCCCACAGATACGCAGTATTTT.

The chain combines TRBV7-2 with TRBJ2-7; D possibly corresponds to TRBD2 (6 bases). This CDR3 has 15 amino acids. The germline V gene encodes CDR1 SGHTA and CDR2 FQGNSA. Trimming took 2 bases from V and 6 from J, leaving 17 bases between them. The CDR3 DNA reads TGTGCCAGCAGCTTACGCGGGGCTCTGTGGAGCGAGCAGTACTTC. Translated, it gives CASSLRGALWSEQYF.

This clonotype was detected only a few times. The chain uses TRBV15 and TRBJ2-7; possibly TRBD2 for D (5 bases). V shed 1 base and J shed 7 bases, with 8 bases lying between them. Germline CDR1 LNHNV, CDR2 YYDKDF (reference sequence). This CDR3 is built from 12 residues. The CDR3 protein is CATSRGSGEQYF. CDR3 nucleotide sequence: TGTGCCACCAGCAGAGGTTCGGGAGAGCAGTACTTC.

Many counts were recorded for this clonotype. The V call is TRBV7-2, the J call TRBJ2-7; TRBD2 matches at 10 bases. With V trimmed by 1 base and J by 3 bases, 6 bases remained unmatched. This CDR3 comprises 16 residues. CDR1 is SGHTA and CDR2 is FQGNSA in the germline V gene. The CDR3 loop is CASSLVTGTSVYEQYF. The CDR3 DNA follows: TGTGCCAGCAGCTTAGTCACCGGGACTAGCGTCTACGAGCAGTACTTC.

This clonotype was detected ten times or more. The chain has TRBV7-2 and TRBJ1-1, with D unclear. CDR3 length: 13 amino acids. Looked up from germline, CDR1 is SGHTA and CDR2 is FQGNSA. V was trimmed by 3 bases and J by 7 bases, leaving 12 bases between them. The CDR3 protein is CASSFLASDEAFF. The CDR3 nucleotides are TGTGCCAGCAGCTTTCTTGCTTCGGATGAAGCTTTCTTT.

V usage is TRBV19 and J usage is TRBJ2-2; the D call may be TRBD1 or TRBD2 (5 bases each). This CDR3 is built from 18 residues. Germline assignment: CDR1 LNHDA and CDR2 SQIVND (reference sequence). V was cut by 11 bases and J by 5 bases, with 30 bases left in between. The CDR3 DNA reads as TGTGCCCAGTGGCATGACCTGAAAAGGGGAGAAAATACCGGGGAGCTGTTTTTT. Amino acids: CAQWHDLKRGENTGELFF.

In its sample, this clonotype was seen many times. V gene TRBV5-6 combines with J gene TRBJ2-5; D gene unclear. V gave up 1 base and J gave up 7 bases, with 8 bases separating them. This CDR3 contains 12 residues. From germline, CDR1 is SGHDT and CDR2 YYEEEE. In DNA form, the CDR3 reads TGTGCCAGCAGCTTGTCCCTGGGGACCCAGTACTTC. It specifies CASSLSLGTQYF.